The source of this T cell receptor beta chain is a study of blood T cell repertoires in COVID-19. The CDR3 contains 18 residues. From germline, CDR1 is SGHRS and CDR2 YFSETQ. With V trimmed by 0 bases and J by 0 bases, 10 bases remained unmatched. Generated by immunoSEQ multiplex PCR, the TCRdb table keeps only in-frame clones and is missing some. The sample lists some 190,000 clones, less than 90% seen once, with under 4% in the top ten. The origin of this receptor is a woman in her 30s who had been exposed to COVID-19. Sequencing used PBMCs or T cells enriched from blood (not recorded which). The chain combines TRBV5-1 with TRBJ2-3; TRBD1 aligns across 7 bases. CDR3 residues: CASSLANPGTASTDTQYF. The CDR3 DNA reads as TGCGCCAGCAGCTTGGCCAACCCCGGGACAGCTAGCACAGATACGCAGTATTTT.